The next 26 T cell receptor beta chains were all read from a single sample in a study of T cells in Graves' hyperthyroidism and ophthalmopathy. TCR beta CDR3 region amplification was performed from RNA transcripts. HTBI primers drove first-round RT-PCR of the TCR CDR3. TCRdb fed the multiplex PCR reads into MiXCR, producing one record per CDR3 protein. There are roughly 580,000 distinct CDR3 sequences in the sample; around 46% occur only once, and roughly 8.2% lies in the top ten. The sample was peripheral blood or thyroid tissue (not recorded which). The receptors were gathered from a woman between 18 and 29 years old with Graves' hyperthyroidism.

This clonotype was found many times. This chain connects TRBV10-3 to TRBJ1-2; D perhaps matches TRBD1 (5 bases). The CDR3 is 12 amino acids. Per germline, CDR1 ENHRY and CDR2 SYGVKD. V was cut by 11 bases and J by 8 bases, with 18 bases left in between. The CDR3 DNA follows: TGTGCCGGACACGATGGCGTCGGGGGCTACACCTTC. Residues: CAGHDGVGGYTF.

The CDR3 sequence is CASSPLGGDSTGELFF. The CDR3 nucleotides read TGTGCCAGCAGCCCCCTTGGAGGGGACAGCACCGGGGAGCTGTTTTTT. This rearrangement joins TRBV7-9 to TRBJ2-2, with D possibly matching TRBD1 (7 bases). The CDR3 loop spans 16 amino acids. The ends were cut back, 5 bases at V and 4 bases at J, with 17 bases in the middle. Looked up from germline, CDR1 is SEHNR and CDR2 is FQNEAQ (reference sequence).

This clonotype was recorded at least ten times. One end of the junction does not line up with germline, which may come from a read error. The chain couples TRBV29-1 to TRBJ1-2, with D tentatively TRBD1 (5 bases). The CDR3 spans 9 residues. Germline loops: CDR1 SQVTM, CDR2 ANQGSEA. CDR3 bases: TGCAGCGTTGATAGCCAGGGTAGTTTC. This gives the protein CSVDSQGSF. The full variable domain, its missing parts supplied by reference TRBV29-1 and TRBJ1-2, is SAVISQKPSRDICQRGTSLTIQCQVDSQVTMMFWYRQQPGQSLTLIATANQGSEATYESGFVIDKFPISRPNLTFSTLTVSNMSPEDSSIYLCSVDSQGSFGSGTRLTVV.

This clonotype was picked up a small number of times. This chain joins TRBV20-1 and TRBJ1-2; no clear D. From germline, CDR1 is DFQATT and CDR2 SNEGSKA (reference sequence). V was trimmed by 0 bases and J by 5 bases, leaving 7 bases between them. This CDR3 has 12 amino acids. For the CDR3, the DNA is TGCAGTGCTAGAGATCAAGTGTATGGCTACACCTTC. Translating gives CSARDQVYGYTF.

V usage is TRBV12-3 or TRBV12-4 and J usage is TRBJ2-6; D is unclear. CDR3 length: 14 amino acids. V lost 3 bases and J lost 1, with 4 bases in between. The CDR3 DNA follows: TGTGCCAGCAGTTTGCAGTCTGGGGCCAACGTCCTGACTTTC. Its translation is CASSLQSGANVLTF.

This chain connects TRBV6-4 to TRBJ2-2, with D unresolved. Germline assignment: CDR1 MRHNA and CDR2 SNTAGT. This CDR3 has 10 amino acids. The V end lost 2 bases, the J end lost 9 bases, and 1 base lay between the germline ends. The CDR3: CASSDRELFF. CDR3 DNA: TGTGCCAGCAGTGACAGGGAGCTGTTTTTT.

This clonotype turned up a few times. The V gene is TRBV7-8, the J gene TRBJ1-1, with TRBD1 as a possible D gene (5 bases). The CDR3 consists of 15 residues. Trimming took off 1 base at V and 3 bases at J, with 12 bases between the two ends. Germline-derived CDR1 and CDR2 are SGHVS and FQNEAQ. DNA for the CDR3: TGTGCCAGCAGCTTAGTCTCGGGGACGGACACTGAAGCTTTCTTT. Its translation: CASSLVSGTDTEAFF. Supplemented by reference TRBV7-8 and TRBJ1-1, the full variable domain reads GAGVSQSPRYKVAKRGQDVALRCDPISGHVSLFWYQQALGQGPEFLTYFQNEAQLDKSGLPSDRFFAERPEGSVSTLKIQRTQQEDSAVYLCASSLVSGTDTEAFFGQGTRLTVV.

The genes are TRBV29-1 and TRBJ1-2; 9 positions match TRBD1. V lost 4 bases, J lost 9 bases, and 9 bases stayed unmatched. The CDR3 runs to 13 residues. Germline V CDR1 and CDR2: SQVTM, ANQGSEA. CDR3 DNA sequence: TGCAGCGTTGGGCCGGGACAGGGACTGAGCTACACCTTC. It is translated as CSVGPGQGLSYTF.

For the CDR3, the DNA is TGTGCCAGCAGTTTGAGGGGGCGCGGTTCTGAAGCTTTCTTT. The encoded protein is CASSLRGRGSEAFF. The V and J genes are TRBV2 and TRBJ1-1; 7 bases agree with TRBD1. Germline values: CDR1 SNHLY, CDR2 FYNNEI. The trim removed 5 bases at V and 6 bases at J, leaving 9 bases unmatched. CDR3 size: 14 residues.

Worth noting for this clonotype: At one end the junction does not follow the germline gene, possibly because of a read error. V is TRBV2 and J is TRBJ1-2, with 8 bases identical to TRBD1. Germline V CDR1 and CDR2: SNHLY, FYNNEI. This CDR3 comprises 15 residues. CDR3 loop: CTSSRSDRGDYGYTF. CDR3 nucleotides: TGTACCAGCAGCCGATCCGACAGGGGAGACTATGGCTACACCTTC. Full variable domain (missing parts from reference TRBV2 and TRBJ1-2): EPEVTQTPSHQVTQMGQEVILRCVPISNHLYFYWYRQILGQKVEFLVSFYNNEISEKSEIFDDQFSVERPDGSNFTLKIRSTKLEDSAMYFCTSSRSDRGDYGYTFGSGTRLTVV.

The table lists this clonotype with a few counts. The CDR3 DNA reads TGTGCCATCAGTGACTTAGCGCAGGACGAAATTGGGGACGAGCAGTACTTC. This encodes CAISDLAQDEIGDEQYF. The genes are TRBV10-3 and TRBJ2-7; a weak D match, TRBD2 (5 bases). Per germline, CDR1 ENHRY and CDR2 SYGVKD. V dropped 3 bases and J dropped 5 bases, with 23 bases sitting between them. This CDR3 contains 17 residues.

This clonotype was detected once. The chain joins TRBV7-9 to TRBJ2-7; possibly TRBD2 for D (5 bases). Near its end, the DNA agrees better with TRBJ2-1, so the J call may be wrong. In germline, CDR1 is SEHNR, CDR2 FQNEAQ (reference sequence). The length of the CDR3 is 15 residues. In DNA, the CDR3 is TGTGCCAGCAGCTTATCCGAGGGATGGGAGAATGAGCAGTTCTTC. Translating it yields CASSLSEGWENEQFF.

This chain connects TRBV6-5 to TRBJ2-2; 8 bases align to TRBD1. The CDR3 sequence is 16 residues long. Germline trimming cut 6 bases from V and 6 bases from J; bases unmatched to any gene: 12. The germline gives CDR1 MNHEY, CDR2 SVGAGI. The CDR3 sequence: CASSLGQDREAGELFF. The CDR3 nucleotides read TGTGCCAGCAGCTTAGGCCAGGACAGGGAGGCCGGGGAGCTGTTTTTT.

In this sample, this clonotype turned up many times. The chain is built from TRBV24-1 and TRBJ2-2; D uncertain. In germline, CDR1 is KGHDR, CDR2 SFDVKD. The length of the CDR3 is 13 residues. V was shortened by 5 bases and J by 2 bases, with 5 bases between the two germline ends. CDR3 DNA: TGTGCCACCAGTGGCAGTAACACCGGGGAGCTGTTTTTT. Protein sequence: CATSGSNTGELFF.

As to this clonotype: The junction differs from germline at one of its ends, possibly a read error. The V call is TRBV10-2, the J call TRBJ1-1, with D possibly TRBD1 on 5 matching bases. CDR3 size: 14 residues. Germline V CDR1 and CDR2: WSHSY, SAAADI. The CDR3 sequence is CASSIGVPRAEAFF. In DNA form, the CDR3 reads TGTGCCAGCAGCATAGGGGTTCCGCGAGCTGAAGCTTTCTTT.

The DNA of the CDR3 is TGTGCCATCAGTGGAATCAATCAGCCCCAGCATTTT. It is translated as CAISGINQPQHF. The chain has TRBV10-3 and TRBJ1-5, with D hard to call. The germline V gene has CDR1 ENHRY and CDR2 SYGVKD. V was cut by 4 bases and J by 3 bases, with 4 bases left in between. The CDR3 extends over 12 amino acids.

This chain links TRBV20-1 with TRBJ1-4, with D possibly TRBD1 on 5 matching bases. This CDR3 has 14 amino acids. Trimming cost V 1 base and J 5 bases, with 11 bases left between them. Germline CDR1 and CDR2: DFQATT and SNEGSKA (reference sequence). CDR3 sequence reads: CSARGGSWNEKLFF. The CDR3 DNA reads as TGCAGTGCTAGAGGGGGGAGTTGGAATGAAAAACTGTTTTTT.

This clonotype has a count of ten or more. The chain links TRBV24-1 to TRBJ1-3, with a possible D match to TRBD1 (5 bases). CDR1 and CDR2 from the germline V gene are KGHDR and SFDVKD. This CDR3 comprises 14 residues. V lost 3 bases and J 4 bases, leaving 9 bases between the germline ends. The CDR3 nucleotides read TGTGCCACCAGTGATCCAGGGATCGGAAACACCATATATTTT. Translating it yields CATSDPGIGNTIYF.

This clonotype was counted at least ten times. J is TRBJ1-1 and V is TRBV7-8; the D is unclear. CDR1 is SGHVS and CDR2 is FQNEAQ in the germline V gene. Trimming took 5 bases from V and 4 from J, leaving 14 bases between them. This CDR3 is built from 14 residues. Here the CDR3 DNA reads TGTGCCAGCAGCCCACTGACATGGGGCACTGAAGCTTTCTTT. As protein: CASSPLTWGTEAFF.

This chain links TRBV2 with TRBJ2-7, with 7 bases that match TRBD1. The CDR3 consists of 14 residues. V lost 5 bases, J lost 3 bases, and 7 bases stayed unmatched. CDR1 is SNHLY and CDR2 is FYNNEI in the germline V gene. CDR3 in amino acids: CASSTRDSFYEQYF. DNA for the CDR3: TGTGCCAGCAGTACCCGGGACAGTTTCTACGAGCAGTACTTC.

This clonotype was counted only a few times. The V call is TRBV20-1, the J call TRBJ2-7; possible D gene TRBD1, 5 bases. CDR3 size: 11 residues. The germline V and J ends were trimmed by 3 bases and 5 bases, with 8 bases remaining between them. Germline values: CDR1 DFQATT, CDR2 SNEGSKA (reference sequence). CDR3 sequence: CSASRGNEQYF. CDR3 DNA sequence: TGCAGTGCTAGTAGGGGCAACGAGCAGTACTTC.

This clonotype turned up a few times. The chain uses TRBV20-1 and TRBJ1-5; D not certain. Germline CDR1 DFQATT, CDR2 SNEGSKA (reference sequence). CDR3 length equals 14 residues. V gave up 2 bases and J gave up 5 bases, with 13 bases separating them. Written as DNA, the CDR3 is TGCAGTGCTAGATGGCCGGATCCCTATCAGCCCCAGCATTTT. It is translated as CSARWPDPYQPQHF.

This chain links TRBV7-9 with TRBJ2-7, with D unresolved. Germline V gene data show CDR1 as SEHNR and CDR2 as FQNEAQ (reference sequence). V was cut by 4 bases and J by 5 bases, with 9 bases left in between. CDR3 length: 12 amino acids. The CDR3 spells CASSSLANEQYF. Written as DNA, the CDR3 is TGTGCCAGCAGCTCCCTTGCCAACGAGCAGTACTTC.

This chain links TRBV7-2 with TRBJ1-1; possible D gene TRBD1, 6 bases. This CDR3 has 15 residues. V was pared by 1 base and J by 3 bases, with 12 bases between. Germline CDR1 SGHTA, CDR2 FQGNSA. The CDR3 loop is CASSLVPGEDTEAFF. The CDR3 nucleotides read TGTGCCAGCAGCTTAGTCCCAGGGGAAGACACTGAAGCTTTCTTT.

For the CDR3, the DNA is TGTGCCAGCAGCTTGTGGCTAGCGGAGGGGGAGACCCAGTACTTC. Translation gives CASSLWLAEGETQYF. The V gene is TRBV5-5, the J gene TRBJ2-5; 7 bases fit TRBD2. Germline loops: CDR1 SGHKS, CDR2 YYEKEE (reference sequence). The CDR3 spans 15 residues. The J segment lost 5 bases and the V segment lost 1 base, leaving 8 bases of the junction unmatched.

The rearrangement links TRBV5-8 to TRBJ1-3; unclear D gene. The V gene's germline CDR1 is SGHTS and CDR2 YDEGEE. The CDR3 is 16 amino acids. Between the trimmed V and J ends, which lost 0 bases and 3 bases, there was a span of 13 bases. The CDR3 region is CASSLAGTRRGNTIYF. The CDR3 bases are TGTGCCAGCAGCTTGGCCGGAACCAGGCGTGGAAACACCATATATTTT.